This record concerns one T cell receptor (beta chain) sequence. Original handling: Counts of nucleated cells, estimated from reference gene primer amplification, were obtained. The protocol was immunoSEQ multiplex PCR, while the TCRdb copy is restricted to in-frame clones and leaves out a portion. From that table come the V and J calls and clone size; the DNA was used to work out D and trimming. This sample has 50,000 to 55,000 clones, with 85% to 90% found just once. The CDR3 is 18 residues long. CDR1 SGHRS and CDR2 YFSETQ come from the germline V gene. V trimming: 2 bases; J trimming: 0 bases; junction bases outside the gene matches: 7. This sample was taken from a study of blood T cell repertoires in COVID-19.

The origin of this receptor is a man aged 70 or older with acute or convalescent COVID-19. The chain couples TRBV5-1 to TRBJ1-3; 11 nucleotides match TRBD1. Sequenced input: peripheral blood. The CDR3 region is CASSLPGTGGNSGNTIYF. The CDR3 DNA reads as TGCGCCAGCAGCTTACCCGGGACAGGGGGGAACTCTGGAAACACCATATATTTT.